Here is one TCR beta chain with its context. This specimen comes from a study of shared clonotypes between healthy human individuals. The CDR3 totals 15 residues. CDR1 and CDR2 from the germline V gene are MDHEN and SYDVKM. Trimming shortened V by 7 bases and J by 4 bases, and 19 bases separated the two germline ends. In replicate PCRs of unsorted PBMC, 250 to 350 ng DNA, about 30,000 T cell genomes, was used. Libraries were prepared by immunoSEQ multiplex PCR; TCRdb keeps only in-frame clonotypes and omits some of them. The table shows approximately 470,000 clones, with roughly 80% occurring only once.

Input material: PBMCs. The clonotype originates from a middle-aged woman in good health. Some clones in this sample may be carry-over from other donors' samples. This rearrangement joins TRBV28 to TRBJ2-5; unclear D gene. The CDR3 DNA reads TGTGCCAGCACCCCCCCCAGGCAGAACCTAGAGACCCAGTACTTC. This translates into CASTPPRQNLETQYF.